This T cell receptor (gamma chain) originates from a study of γδ T cells in repeated Plasmodium falciparum infection. Sequencing covered both gamma and delta TCR chains per sample. TCRdb ran CATT on the multiplex PCR reads. The repertoire has 25,000 to 30,000 gamma-chain clones, under 3% of them found once; the top ten carry approximately 33%. This clone was seen many times. TCRdb shows a much larger clone's protein in place of this DNA's translation, and the two differ at residue 4, likely through a read error; the protein shown is translated from the DNA. CDR3 length: 17 amino acids. Germline assignment: CDR1 GITISATS and CDR2 ISYDGTV (reference sequence). Gammadelta T cells were flow-sorted from PBMC into Vgamma9/Vdelta2+ and Vdelta2-negative populations for bulk analysis.

Sequenced material: gamma-delta T cells from blood. The receptor's source is a pool of human donors (malaria-infected and uninfected, not separated). The chain recombines TRGV9 with TRGJP. The J gene is not listed in TCRdb, so it was assigned here from a DNA match to germline. This chain's CDR3 is CALREGMQELGKKIKVF. The CDR3 DNA sequence: TGTGCCTTGCGGGAGGGGATGCAAGAGTTGGGCAAAAAAATCAAGGTATTT.